This T cell receptor (beta chain) was sequenced for a study of technical replicates of blood from four donors. The data were produced by immunoSEQ multiplex PCR, yet TCRdb's version contains in-frame clones alone and is incomplete. The sample has over 55,000 clones, around 87% seen once. The receptor was derived from a human donor in good health. Some clones in this sample may be carry-over from other donors' samples. Sequenced: PBMCs.

The DNA of the CDR3 is TGTGCCAGCAGCCAGAGCGGGGGGGCCGTCGGCGAGCAGTACTTC. Translation: CASSQSGGAVGEQYF. V gene TRBV6-1 combines with J gene TRBJ2-7; 10 nucleotides agree with TRBD2. The germline V gene has CDR1 MNHNS and CDR2 SASEGT. The CDR3 is made up of 15 amino acids. The V segment lost 6 bases and the J segment 6 bases; nucleotides outside the gene matches: 11.